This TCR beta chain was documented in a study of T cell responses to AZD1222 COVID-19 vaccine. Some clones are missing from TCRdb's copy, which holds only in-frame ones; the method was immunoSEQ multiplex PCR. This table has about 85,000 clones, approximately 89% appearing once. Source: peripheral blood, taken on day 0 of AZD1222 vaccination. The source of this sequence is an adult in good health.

The CDR3 region is CASSLPRAYNSPLHF. CDR3 nucleotides: TGTGCCAGCAGTTTACCCAGGGCGTATAATTCACCCCTCCACTTT. The chain employs TRBV28 and TRBJ1-6; D may be TRBD1 (5 bases). The V end was cut by 2 bases, the J end by 4 bases, with 9 bases between. Germline lookup yields CDR1 MDHEN and CDR2 SYDVKM. The CDR3 consists of 15 residues.